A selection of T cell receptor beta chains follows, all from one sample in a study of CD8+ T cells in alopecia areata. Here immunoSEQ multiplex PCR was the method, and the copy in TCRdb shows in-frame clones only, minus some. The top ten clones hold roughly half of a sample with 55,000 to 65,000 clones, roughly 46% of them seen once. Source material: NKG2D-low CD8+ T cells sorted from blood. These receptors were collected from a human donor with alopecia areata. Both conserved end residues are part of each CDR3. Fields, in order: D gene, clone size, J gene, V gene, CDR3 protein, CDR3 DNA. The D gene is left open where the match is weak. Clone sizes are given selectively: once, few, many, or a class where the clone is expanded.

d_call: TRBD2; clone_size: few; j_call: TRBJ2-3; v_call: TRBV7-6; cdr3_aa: CASSARTSGTDTQYF; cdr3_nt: TGTGCCAGCAGCGCTAGGACTAGCGGAACAGATACGCAGTATTTT
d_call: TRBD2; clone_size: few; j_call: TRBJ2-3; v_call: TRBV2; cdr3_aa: CASSGRRTSGEDTQYF; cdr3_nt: TGTGCCAGCAGTGGAAGGAGAACTAGCGGGGAAGATACGCAGTATTTT
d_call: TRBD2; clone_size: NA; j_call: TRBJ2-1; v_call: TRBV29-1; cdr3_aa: CSVEGGLVSYNEQFF; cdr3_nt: TGCAGCGTTGAAGGGGGACTAGTCTCCTACAATGAGCAGTTCTTC
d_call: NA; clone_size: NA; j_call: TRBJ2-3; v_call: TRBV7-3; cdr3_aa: CASSLTPAGTDTQYF; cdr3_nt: TGTGCCAGCAGCTTAACCCCGGCAGGCACAGATACGCAGTATTTT
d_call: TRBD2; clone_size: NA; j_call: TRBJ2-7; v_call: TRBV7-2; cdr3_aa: CASSLEPSGSYEQYF; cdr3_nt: TGTGCCAGCAGCTTAGAGCCTAGCGGGAGCTACGAGCAGTACTTC
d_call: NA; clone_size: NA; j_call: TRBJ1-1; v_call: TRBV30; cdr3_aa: CAWEGMENTEAFF; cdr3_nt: TGTGCCTGGGAGGGAATGGAGAACACTGAAGCTTTCTTT
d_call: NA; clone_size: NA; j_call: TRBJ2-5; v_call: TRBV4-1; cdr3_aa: CASSHRTNPRGQETQYF; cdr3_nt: TGCGCCAGCAGCCATCGGACGAATCCGAGGGGACAAGAGACCCAGTACTTC
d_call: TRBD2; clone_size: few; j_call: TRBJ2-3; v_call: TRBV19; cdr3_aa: CASSIGGVLSLDTQYF; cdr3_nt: TGTGCCAGTAGTATTGGGGGGGTGCTCAGCTTAGATACGCAGTATTTT
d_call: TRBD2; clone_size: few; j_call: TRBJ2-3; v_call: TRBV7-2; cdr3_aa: CASTGLAGGPRFADTQYF; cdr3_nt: TGTGCCAGCACTGGACTAGCGGGGGGGCCCAGGTTTGCAGATACGCAGTATTTT
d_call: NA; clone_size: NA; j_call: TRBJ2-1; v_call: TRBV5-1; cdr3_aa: CASSQPGVNEQFF; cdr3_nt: TGCGCCAGCAGCCAACCAGGGGTCAATGAGCAGTTCTTC
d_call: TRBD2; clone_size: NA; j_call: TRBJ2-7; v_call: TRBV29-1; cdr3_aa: CSVGLAGLSSYEQYF; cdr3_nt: TGCAGCGTTGGACTAGCGGGTCTAAGCTCCTACGAGCAGTACTTC
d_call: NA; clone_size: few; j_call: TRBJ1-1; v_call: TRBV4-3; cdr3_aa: CASSQDHGYGTEAFF; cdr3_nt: TGCGCCAGCAGCCAAGACCACGGGTATGGCACTGAAGCTTTCTTT
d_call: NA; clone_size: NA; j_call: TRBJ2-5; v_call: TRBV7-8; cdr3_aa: CASSPGGSGETQYF; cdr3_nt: TGTGCCAGCAGCCCTGGGGGCAGCGGCGAGACCCAGTACTTC
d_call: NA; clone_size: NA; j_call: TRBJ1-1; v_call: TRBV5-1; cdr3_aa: CASSSGSYTEAFF; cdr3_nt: TGCGCCAGCAGCTCCGGGTCCTACACTGAAGCTTTCTTT
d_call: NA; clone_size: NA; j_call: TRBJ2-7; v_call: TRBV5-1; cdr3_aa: CASSLKGAYEQYF; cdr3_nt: TGCGCCAGCAGCTTAAAGGGGGCCTACGAGCAGTACTTC
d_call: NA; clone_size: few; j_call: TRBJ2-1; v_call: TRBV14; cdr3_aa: CASSPYYNEQFF; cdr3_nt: TGTGCCAGCAGCCCCTATTACAATGAGCAGTTCTTC
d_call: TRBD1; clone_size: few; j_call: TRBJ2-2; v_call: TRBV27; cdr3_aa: CASSSRTGTGELFF; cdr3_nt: TGTGCCAGCAGTTCCCGGACAGGGACCGGGGAGCTGTTTTTT
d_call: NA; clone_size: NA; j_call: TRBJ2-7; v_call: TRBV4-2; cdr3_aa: CASSQPRGTDPYEQYF; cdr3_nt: TGTGCCAGCAGCCAACCACGGGGAACCGATCCCTACGAGCAGTACTTC
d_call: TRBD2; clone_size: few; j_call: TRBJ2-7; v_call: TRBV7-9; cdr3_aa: CASSLRTSPYEQYF; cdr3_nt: TGTGCCAGCAGCTTACGGACTAGCCCCTACGAGCAGTACTTC
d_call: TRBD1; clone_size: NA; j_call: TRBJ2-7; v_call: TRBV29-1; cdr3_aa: CSVEWRPGQGFSEQYF; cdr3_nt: TGCAGCGTTGAATGGCGCCCGGGACAGGGGTTCTCCGAGCAGTACTTC
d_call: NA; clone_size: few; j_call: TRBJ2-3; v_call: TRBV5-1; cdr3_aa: CASSPFRDATEDTQYF; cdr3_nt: TGCGCCAGCAGCCCTTTCCGGGACGCCACCGAGGATACGCAGTATTTT
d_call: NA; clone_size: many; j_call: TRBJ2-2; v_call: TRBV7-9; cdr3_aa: CASSSSAGTGELFF; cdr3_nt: TGTGCCAGCAGCTCCTCGGCAGGCACCGGGGAGCTGTTTTTT
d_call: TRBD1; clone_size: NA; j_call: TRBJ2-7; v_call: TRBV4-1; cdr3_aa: CASSHTPGQGFYEQYF; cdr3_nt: TGCGCCAGCAGCCACACTCCGGGACAGGGTTTCTACGAGCAGTACTTC
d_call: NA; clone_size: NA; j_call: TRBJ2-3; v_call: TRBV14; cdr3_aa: CASSQENPPDTQYF; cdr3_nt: TGTGCCAGCAGCCAAGAAAATCCCCCAGATACGCAGTATTTT
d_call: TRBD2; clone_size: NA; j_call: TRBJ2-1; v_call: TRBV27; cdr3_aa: CASYGTSAEQFF; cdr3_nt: TGTGCCAGCTACGGGACTAGCGCTGAGCAGTTCTTC
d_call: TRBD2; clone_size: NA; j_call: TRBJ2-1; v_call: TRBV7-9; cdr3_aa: CASSSDSGRDNEQFF; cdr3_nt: TGTGCCAGCAGCTCCGATAGCGGGCGGGACAATGAGCAGTTCTTC
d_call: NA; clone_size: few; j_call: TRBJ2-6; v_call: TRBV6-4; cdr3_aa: CASSDSGTGSGANVLTF; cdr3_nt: TGTGCCAGCAGTGACTCAGGCACAGGCTCTGGGGCCAACGTCCTGACTTTC
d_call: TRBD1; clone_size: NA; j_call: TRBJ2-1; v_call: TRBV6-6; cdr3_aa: CASSGRDREDNEQFF; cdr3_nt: TGTGCCAGCAGTGGCCGGGACAGGGAGGACAATGAGCAGTTCTTC
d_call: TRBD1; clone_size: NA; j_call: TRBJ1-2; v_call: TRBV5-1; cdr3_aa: CASSSYGQAGEDGYTF; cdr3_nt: TGCGCCAGCAGCTCATACGGACAGGCTGGGGAGGATGGCTACACCTTC